This T cell receptor beta chain derives from a study of T cell repertoires in cytomegalovirus infection. This clonotype was counted ten times or more. Its specificity is not known. In TCRdb, the reads were re-called with MiXCR into one record per CDR3 protein. The sample lists some 920,000 distinct CDR3 sequences, 31% occurring once. The germline V gene encodes CDR1 MNHNS and CDR2 SASEGT. This CDR3 has 16 amino acids. V was shortened by 2 bases and J by 4 bases, with 17 bases between the two germline ends. The sample consisted of cultured CD8+ T cells from PBMCs, taken from culture after CMV antigen stimulation. The rearrangement uses TRBV6-1 and TRBJ1-2; D not resolved. The clonotype originates from a human donor in good health (CMV status not recorded). Some clones in this sample may be carry-over from other donors' samples. The CDR3: CASSEISSWHLYGYTF. CDR3 nucleotides: TGTGCCAGCAGTGAAATCTCGTCCTGGCACCTCTATGGCTACACCTTC.